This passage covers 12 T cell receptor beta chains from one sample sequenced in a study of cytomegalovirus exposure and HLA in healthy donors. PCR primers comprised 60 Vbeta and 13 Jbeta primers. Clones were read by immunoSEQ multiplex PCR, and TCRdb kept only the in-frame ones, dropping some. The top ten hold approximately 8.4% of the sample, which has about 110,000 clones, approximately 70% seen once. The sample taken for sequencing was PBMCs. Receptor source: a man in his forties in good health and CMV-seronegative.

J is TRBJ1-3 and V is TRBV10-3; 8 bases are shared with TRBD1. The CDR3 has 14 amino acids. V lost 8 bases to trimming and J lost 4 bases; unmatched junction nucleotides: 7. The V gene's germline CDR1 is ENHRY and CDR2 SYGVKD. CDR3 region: CAIGQGAPGNTIYF. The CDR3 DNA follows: TGTGCCATCGGCCAGGGGGCGCCCGGAAACACCATATATTTT.

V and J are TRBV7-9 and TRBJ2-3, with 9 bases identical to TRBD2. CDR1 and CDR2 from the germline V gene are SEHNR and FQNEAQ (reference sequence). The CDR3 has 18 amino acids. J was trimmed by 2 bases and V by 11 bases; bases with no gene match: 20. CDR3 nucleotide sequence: TGTGCCGGTACGACCTCATACCCCGCGGGGGGGCACACAGATACGCAGTATTTT. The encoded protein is CAGTTSYPAGGHTDTQYF.

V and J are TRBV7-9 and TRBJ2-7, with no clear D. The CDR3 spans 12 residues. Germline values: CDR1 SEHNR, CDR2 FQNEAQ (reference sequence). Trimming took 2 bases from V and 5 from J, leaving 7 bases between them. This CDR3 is CASSLSIHEQYF. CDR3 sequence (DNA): TGTGCCAGCAGCTTAAGCATCCACGAGCAGTACTTC. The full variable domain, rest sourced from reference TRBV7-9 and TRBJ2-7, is DTGVSQNPRHKITKRGQNVTFRCDPISEHNRLYWYRQTLGQGPEFLTYFQNEAQLEKSRLLSDRFSAERPKGSFSTLEIQRTEQGDSAMYLCASSLSIHEQYFGPGTRLTVT.

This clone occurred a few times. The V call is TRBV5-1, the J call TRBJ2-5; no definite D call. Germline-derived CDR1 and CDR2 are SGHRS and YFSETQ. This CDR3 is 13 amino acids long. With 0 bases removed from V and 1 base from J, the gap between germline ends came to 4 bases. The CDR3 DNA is TGCGCCAGCAGCTTGGACACCCAAGAGACCCAGTACTTC. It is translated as CASSLDTQETQYF.

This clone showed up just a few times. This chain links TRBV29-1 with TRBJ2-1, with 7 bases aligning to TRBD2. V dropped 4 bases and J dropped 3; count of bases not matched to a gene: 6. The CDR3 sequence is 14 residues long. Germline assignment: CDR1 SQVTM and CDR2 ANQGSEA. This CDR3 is CSVAVLADYNEQFF. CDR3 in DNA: TGCAGCGTTGCAGTTCTAGCGGACTACAATGAGCAGTTCTTC.

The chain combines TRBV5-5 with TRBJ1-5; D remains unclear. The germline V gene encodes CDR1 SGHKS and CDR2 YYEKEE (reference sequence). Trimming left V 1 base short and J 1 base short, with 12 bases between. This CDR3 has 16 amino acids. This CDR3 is CASSLLGVGSNQPQHF. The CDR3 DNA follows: TGTGCCAGCAGCTTGCTCGGGGTTGGGAGCAATCAGCCCCAGCATTTT.

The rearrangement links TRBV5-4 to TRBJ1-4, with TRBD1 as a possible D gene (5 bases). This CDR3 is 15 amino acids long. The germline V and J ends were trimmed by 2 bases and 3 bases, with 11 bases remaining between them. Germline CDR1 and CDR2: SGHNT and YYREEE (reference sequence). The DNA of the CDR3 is TGTGCCAGCAGCTTCATCGGGGGGGCTAATGAAAAACTGTTTTTT. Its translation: CASSFIGGANEKLFF.

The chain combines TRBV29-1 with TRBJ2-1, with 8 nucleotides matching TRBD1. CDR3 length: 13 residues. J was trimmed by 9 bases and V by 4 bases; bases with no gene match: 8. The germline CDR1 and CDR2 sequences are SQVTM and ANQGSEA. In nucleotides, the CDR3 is TGCAGCGTTGTCAGGACAGGGTCTGGTGAGCAGTTCTTC. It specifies CSVVRTGSGEQFF.

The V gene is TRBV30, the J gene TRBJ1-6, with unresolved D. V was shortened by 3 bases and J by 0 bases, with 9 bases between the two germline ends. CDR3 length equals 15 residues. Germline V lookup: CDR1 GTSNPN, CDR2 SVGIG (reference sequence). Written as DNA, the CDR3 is TGTGCCTGGAGAAAGACTAGCTCCTATAATTCACCCCTCCACTTT. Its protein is CAWRKTSSYNSPLHF.

CDR3 bases: TGCGCCAGCAGCCAAAACAGGGGGTTTACTGAAGCTTTCTTT. Its protein product is CASSQNRGFTEAFF. This rearrangement joins TRBV4-1 to TRBJ1-1, with 8 bases matching TRBD1. V lost 2 bases and J lost 5; bases outside the gene matches: 4. Germline V CDR1 and CDR2: MGHRA, YSYEKL. The CDR3 is made up of 14 amino acids.

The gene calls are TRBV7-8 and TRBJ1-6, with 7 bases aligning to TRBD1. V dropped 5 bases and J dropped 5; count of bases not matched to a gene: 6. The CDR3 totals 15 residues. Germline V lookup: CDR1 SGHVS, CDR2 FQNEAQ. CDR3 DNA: TGTGCCAGCAGCCCCGCCGGGACAGATAATTCACCCCTCCACTTT. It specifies CASSPAGTDNSPLHF.

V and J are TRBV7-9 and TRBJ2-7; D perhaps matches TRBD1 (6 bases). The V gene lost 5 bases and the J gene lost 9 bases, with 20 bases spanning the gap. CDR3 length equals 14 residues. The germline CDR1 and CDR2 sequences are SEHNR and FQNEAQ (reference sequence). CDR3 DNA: TGTGCCAGCAGCCCCGACACAACAGGGATCGGGCAGTACTTC. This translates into CASSPDTTGIGQYF.